This TCR beta chain comes out of a study of glioma-infiltrating T cells after dendritic cell vaccination. Findings of the study overall: No direct clonality-survival link was found; a diverse polyclonal response may matter.

Unmatched junction bases numbered 11, after V lost 3 bases and J lost 9 bases. There are 16 residues in the CDR3. Germline V gene data show CDR1 as SEHNR and CDR2 as FQNEAQ (reference sequence). For this clone: Its antigen remains unidentified.

The immunoSEQ assay amplified TCRB CDR3 from up to roughly 2 ug DNA. Here immunoSEQ multiplex PCR was the method, and the copy in TCRdb shows in-frame clones only, minus some. The sample lists about 73,000 clones, approximately 80% occurring once. The sequenced sample was blood, obtained before dendritic cell vaccination. The genes are TRBV7-9 and TRBJ1-6, with 7 bases aligning to TRBD1. The TCR sequence derives from a human donor with glioblastoma. The CDR3 DNA follows: TGTGCCAGCAGCTTCCACTGGACAGGCCTAGCTTCACCCCTCCACTTT. It codes for CASSFHWTGLASPLHF.